Listed here is a single T cell receptor (beta chain). The identical CDR3 is also encoded by other nucleotide sequences in the sample. These data belong to a study of shared clonotypes between healthy human individuals. TCRdb's copy holds only in-frame clones and misses some; the assay was immunoSEQ multiplex PCR. This sample has millions of clones, with 85% to 95% found just once. With V trimmed by 3 bases and J by 4 bases, 5 bases remained unmatched. Germline CDR1 is SGHTA and CDR2 is FQGNSA. This CDR3 is 14 amino acids long. Sequencing used naive CD4+ T cells from PBMCs. The subset is: CD45RA+ positively selected. The receptor's source is a man between 18 and 29 years old in good health. Some clones in this sample may be carry-over from other donors' samples. The rearrangement joins TRBV7-2 to TRBJ2-7, with 8 bases lining up with TRBD2. The CDR3 protein is CASSLGTRGYEQYF. The CDR3 bases are TGTGCCAGCAGCTTGGGGACTAGGGGTTACGAGCAGTACTTC.